Below, 30 T cell receptor beta chains from the same sample are listed, as sequenced in a study of blood T cell repertoires in COVID-19. Profiling relied on immunoSEQ multiplex PCR, and the TCRdb table lists in-frame clones only, not all of them. The profile shows around 130,000 clones, around 87% of them singletons. What was sequenced was peripheral blood. The receptor source for this set is a woman in her forties or fifties who had recovered from COVID-19.

The V and J genes are TRBV10-3 and TRBJ2-7; the D gene is possibly TRBD2 (5 bases). V lost 11 bases to trimming and J lost 5 bases, with 19 bases between them. Germline V CDR1 and CDR2: ENHRY, SYGVKD. This CDR3 region has 13 residues. The CDR3 is CASKGRTEDEQYF. The CDR3 coding sequence is TGTGCCTCGAAGGGCAGGACTGAGGACGAGCAGTACTTC.

The sample holds one count of this clone. This chain connects TRBV18 to TRBJ1-2; tentative D call: TRBD1 (5 bases). The germline V gene encodes CDR1 KGHSH and CDR2 LQKENI. The CDR3 length is 17 residues. V was trimmed by 6 bases and J by 0 bases, leaving 20 bases between them. CDR3 bases: TGTGCCAGCTCCAAAAATCGACAGCCTGGTGCTAACTATGGCTACACCTTC. Protein product: CASSKNRQPGANYGYTF.

V is TRBV24-1 and J is TRBJ2-3, with TRBD2 as a possible D gene (5 bases). Trimming took 4 bases from V and 8 from J, leaving 18 bases between them. The V gene's germline CDR1 is KGHDR and CDR2 SFDVKD. The CDR3 contains 15 residues. The CDR3 nucleotides are TGTGCCACCAGTGACCCCGGGGAGTGGCGGACTACGCAGTATTTT. Translation: CATSDPGEWRTTQYF.

This rearrangement joins TRBV4-1 to TRBJ2-1, with TRBD2 identical over 7 bases. J was trimmed by 5 bases and V by 2 bases; bases with no gene match: 9. Germline CDR1 and CDR2: MGHRA and YSYEKL. The CDR3 covers 16 residues. The CDR3: CASSQLPGTINNEQFF. DNA for the CDR3: TGCGCCAGCAGCCAACTTCCCGGGACTATTAACAATGAGCAGTTCTTC.

A few counts support this clone. The rearrangement links TRBV28 to TRBJ1-1; 9 nucleotides line up with TRBD1. Germline V CDR1 and CDR2: MDHEN, SYDVKM. The CDR3 is 12 amino acids. V gave up 2 bases and J gave up 11 bases; unmatched junction bases: 3. The CDR3 bases are TGTGCCAGCAGTTTAACCGACAGGGGGGCTTTCTTT. Its translation is CASSLTDRGAFF.

The V call is TRBV6-2 or TRBV6-3, the J call TRBJ2-4; D may be TRBD1 (5 bases). The CDR3 has 13 residues. CDR1 is MNHEY, CDR2 SVGEGT, per germline. Trimming cost V 4 bases and J 8 bases, with 12 bases left between them. CDR3 region: CASSWQGRDIQYF. CDR3 sequence (DNA): TGTGCCAGCAGTTGGCAGGGCCGTGACATTCAGTACTTC.

This rearrangement joins TRBV27 to TRBJ1-2; no firm D call. The CDR3 totals 14 residues. V was clipped by 4 bases and J by 8 bases, with 17 bases between them. Germline V gives CDR1 MNHEY, CDR2 SMNVEV (reference sequence). CDR3 nucleotides: TGTGCCAGCAGTTCCCACGGCGGATTTGGCGGCTACACCTTC. Translating gives CASSSHGGFGGYTF.

The genes are TRBV12-3 or TRBV12-4 and TRBJ2-7; D remains ambiguous. The CDR3 contains 13 residues. Trimming took 5 bases from V and 3 from J, leaving 11 bases between them. The CDR3 DNA reads as TGTGCCAGCAGTACACCCTGGAGCTACGAGCAGTACTTC. The encoded protein is CASSTPWSYEQYF.

The rearrangement joins TRBV2 to TRBJ1-6; D may be TRBD1 (6 bases). The V end lost 7 bases, the J end lost 7 bases, and 11 bases lay between the germline ends. In germline, CDR1 is SNHLY, CDR2 FYNNEI. This CDR3 has 13 residues. CDR3 region: CASNQGWNSPLHF. The CDR3 DNA reads as TGTGCCAGCAACCAGGGGTGGAATTCACCCCTCCACTTT.

This clone was recorded a few times. The chain joins TRBV5-1 to TRBJ1-1, with a weak D call TRBD1 (5 bases). V was pared by 1 base and J by 3 bases, with 10 bases between. CDR1 is SGHRS and CDR2 is YFSETQ in the germline V gene. CDR3 length: 14 residues. CDR3 in amino acids: CASSLQGRDTEAFF. In nucleotides, the CDR3 is TGCGCCAGCAGCTTGCAGGGAAGGGACACTGAAGCTTTCTTT. Filled out from reference TRBV5-1 and TRBJ1-1, the complete variable domain reads KAGVTQTPRYLIKTRGQQVTLSCSPISGHRSVSWYQQTPGQGLQFLFEYFSETQRNKGNFPGRFSGRQFSNSRSEMNVSTLELGDSALYLCASSLQGRDTEAFFGQGTRLTVV.

Worth noting for this clone: This same CDR3 is encoded by further DNA sequences in the sample. This sequence joins TRBV10-3 and TRBJ2-7; the match to TRBD1 covers 8 bases. This CDR3 comprises 16 residues. Germline assignment: CDR1 ENHRY and CDR2 SYGVKD. V lost 3 bases, J lost 0 bases, and 7 bases stayed unmatched. The CDR3 DNA follows: TGTGCCATCAGTGACCCGGGACAGGAGTCCTCCTACGAGCAGTACTTC. It yields the protein CAISDPGQESSYEQYF.

V is TRBV10-1 and J is TRBJ2-4; 9 positions match TRBD1. This CDR3 spans 15 amino acids. Per germline, CDR1 WNHNN and CDR2 SYGVQD (reference sequence). The trim removed 2 bases at V and 7 bases at J, leaving 6 bases unmatched. The CDR3 DNA reads TGCGCCAGCAGTGAGGGAACAGGGGGCTTGAACATTCAGTACTTC. It codes for CASSEGTGGLNIQYF.

The chain carries TRBV6-5 and TRBJ2-5, with D possibly matching TRBD1 (6 bases). V dropped 7 bases and J dropped 0 bases, with 15 bases sitting between them. The CDR3 loop spans 15 amino acids. Germline lookup yields CDR1 MNHEY and CDR2 SVGAGI. As DNA, the CDR3 is TGTGCCAGCACTCTTCGTGGGGGCAACCAAGAGACCCAGTACTTC. Translation: CASTLRGGNQETQYF.

The chain recombines TRBV30 with TRBJ1-5; 12 bases align to TRBD1. Looked up from germline, CDR1 is GTSNPN and CDR2 is SVGIG (reference sequence). V lost 2 bases, J lost 6 bases, and 8 bases stayed unmatched. The CDR3 is made up of 16 amino acids. The CDR3 DNA reads TGTGCCTGGAGTCCCTCCGGGACAGGGGGCGGTCAGCCCCAGCATTTT. This codes for CAWSPSGTGGGQPQHF. The full variable domain, in which reference TRBV30 and TRBJ1-5 provide the parts outside the CDR3, is SQTIHQWPATLVQPVGSPLSLECTVEGTSNPNLYWYRQAAGRGLQLLFYSVGIGQISSEVPQNLSASRPQDRQFILSSKKLLLSDSGFYLCAWSPSGTGGGQPQHFGDGTRLSIL.

V is TRBV6-5 and J is TRBJ1-3, with a possible D match to TRBD1 (5 bases). Trimming stripped 8 bases from V and 4 bases from J, with 12 bases between. Germline loops: CDR1 MNHEY, CDR2 SVGAGI. The CDR3 is 13 residues long. CDR3 residues: CASRRGLGNTIYF. The CDR3 nucleotides read TGTGCCAGCCGGCGGGGCCTCGGAAACACCATATATTTT.

The gene calls are TRBV15 and TRBJ2-5; 7 bases agree with TRBD2. J was trimmed by 6 bases and V by 0 bases; bases with no gene match: 10. The CDR3 covers 16 residues. Germline V lookup: CDR1 LNHNV, CDR2 YYDKDF (reference sequence). For the CDR3, the DNA is TGTGCCACCAGCAGAGATTTCGCGGGAGCATTGAAGACCCAGTACTTC. As protein: CATSRDFAGALKTQYF.

Worth noting for this clone: A much larger clone lies a single base off, so this may be a read error. The sample holds other DNA sequences that translate to the same CDR3. The V and J genes are TRBV5-1 and TRBJ2-1; perhaps TRBD2 as D (5 bases). The CDR3 is 15 amino acids. V lost 0 bases to trimming and J lost 1 base, with 8 bases between them. CDR1 is SGHRS, CDR2 YFSETQ, per germline. CDR3 sequence: CASSLEGGSYNEQFF. The CDR3 nucleotides are TGCGCCAGCAGCTTGGAGGGCGGGTCCTACAATGAGCAGTTCTTC.

This clone has more than one count but fewer than ten. The chain has TRBV19 and TRBJ2-3, with D perhaps TRBD2 (5 bases). The CDR3 has 15 residues. The V gene lost 3 bases and the J gene lost 6 bases, with 16 bases spanning the gap. Germline V gives CDR1 LNHDA, CDR2 SQIVND (reference sequence). This CDR3 is CASSIFLGLADTQYF. The CDR3 nucleotides are TGTGCCAGTAGTATCTTCCTAGGGTTAGCGGATACGCAGTATTTT. Drawing the rest from reference TRBV19 and TRBJ2-3, the complete variable domain is DGGITQSPKYLFRKEGQNVTLSCEQNLNHDAMYWYRQDPGQGLRLIYYSQIVNDFQKGDIAEGYSVSREKKESFPLTVTSAQKNPTAFYLCASSIFLGLADTQYFGPGTRLTVL.

The chain is built from TRBV2 and TRBJ2-3, with D hard to call. Germline CDR1 reads SNHLY; CDR2 reads FYNNEI. This CDR3 spans 14 amino acids. With 5 bases removed from V and 2 bases from J, the gap between germline ends came to 11 bases. The CDR3 protein is CASSRIRNTDTQYF. CDR3 bases: TGTGCCAGCAGTAGAATCAGGAACACAGATACGCAGTATTTT.

The rearrangement uses TRBV11-2 and TRBJ2-1; tentatively, D is TRBD2 (6 bases). The germline CDR1 and CDR2 sequences are SGHAT and FQNNGV. Trimming took off 0 bases at V and 5 bases at J, with 8 bases between the two ends. There are 14 residues in the CDR3. The chain's CDR3 is CASSLDPGDNEQFF. The CDR3 DNA follows: TGTGCCAGCAGCTTAGACCCGGGGGACAATGAGCAGTTCTTC.

The chain employs TRBV3-1 (or the pseudogene TRBV3-2) and TRBJ2-1; D possibly corresponds to TRBD2 (6 bases). Germline V gene data show CDR1 as LGHDT and CDR2 as YNNKEL (reference sequence). V was pared by 1 base and J by 10 bases, with 17 bases between. The CDR3 sequence is 15 residues long. In DNA, the CDR3 is TGTGCCAGCAGCCAAGGTATACTAGCTTCGGGGGAGCAGTTCTTC. Protein sequence: CASSQGILASGEQFF.

In its sample, this clone was seen once. The genes are TRBV6-5 and TRBJ1-1; D may be TRBD1 (5 bases). CDR1 and CDR2 (germline): MNHEY, SVGAGI. Between the trimmed V and J ends, which lost 2 bases and 5 bases, there was a span of 15 bases. The CDR3 runs 15 residues. The CDR3 DNA is TGTGCCAGCAGTTACGGCCGGCAGGGTCGGACTGAAGCTTTCTTT. Translation: CASSYGRQGRTEAFF.

This clone came up once. The rearrangement joins TRBV5-5 to TRBJ1-1; 7 bases align to TRBD1. After removal of 4 bases from V and 4 bases from J, the junction contained 13 bases not matched to a gene. CDR1 SGHKS and CDR2 YYEKEE come from the germline V gene (reference sequence). The CDR3 is 16 amino acids. CDR3 protein: CASSPDPNRGVTEAFF. CDR3 nucleotides: TGTGCCAGCAGCCCCGACCCAAACAGGGGAGTCACTGAAGCTTTCTTT.

V gene TRBV11-2 combines with J gene TRBJ2-7; D is ambiguous. Trimming took off 1 base at V and 4 bases at J, with 5 bases between the two ends. The CDR3 totals 12 residues. Germline CDR1 reads SGHAT; CDR2 reads FQNNGV. CDR3 nucleotide sequence: TGTGCCAGCAGCTTAGCCGGGTACGAGCAGTACTTC. Its translation: CASSLAGYEQYF.

The V call is TRBV18, the J call TRBJ1-1; weak D call: TRBD1 (5 bases). The CDR3 has 14 residues. Trimming shortened V by 6 bases and J by 5 bases, and 16 bases separated the two germline ends. Looked up from germline, CDR1 is KGHSH and CDR2 is LQKENI. This chain's CDR3 is CASSQDTFGTEAFF. Written as DNA, the CDR3 is TGTGCCAGCTCCCAGGACACATTCGGGACTGAAGCTTTCTTT.

This rearrangement joins TRBV9 to TRBJ1-4; 9 bases fit TRBD1. This CDR3 is 15 amino acids long. The V gene's germline CDR1 is SGDLS and CDR2 YYNGEE. The ends lost 3 bases at V and 8 bases at J; junction bases unmatched: 8. The chain's CDR3 is CASSAMTGGKEKLFF. DNA of the CDR3: TGTGCCAGCAGCGCGATGACAGGGGGAAAAGAAAAACTGTTTTTT.

This chain links TRBV24-1 with TRBJ1-5; the D gene is possibly TRBD1 (6 bases). This CDR3 contains 15 residues. Trimming cost V 6 bases and J 3 bases, with 14 bases left between them. The V gene's germline CDR1 is KGHDR and CDR2 SFDVKD. CDR3: CATSRGGRNNQPQHF. CDR3 sequence (DNA): TGTGCCACCAGTCGGGGGGGCAGGAACAATCAGCCCCAGCATTTT.

The V gene is TRBV15, the J gene TRBJ1-1; TRBD1 aligns across 8 bases. Germline values: CDR1 LNHNV, CDR2 YYDKDF (reference sequence). The CDR3 contains 14 residues. V lost 0 bases, J lost 7 bases, and 4 bases stayed unmatched. The CDR3 DNA is TGTGCCACCAGCAGAGATCTCACAGGGGGTGAAGCTTTCTTT. This gives the protein CATSRDLTGGEAFF.

The chain combines TRBV2 with TRBJ1-2; D not certain. CDR1 and CDR2 from the germline V gene are SNHLY and FYNNEI. CDR3 size: 12 residues. Trimming removed 8 bases from V and 8 bases from J, with 15 bases in between. The CDR3 nucleotides read TGTGCCAGCGCGGTCAACGCCGGGGGCTACACCTTC. Translated: CASAVNAGGYTF. Full variable domain (remainder filled in from reference TRBV2 and TRBJ1-2): EPEVTQTPSHQVTQMGQEVILRCVPISNHLYFYWYRQILGQKVEFLVSFYNNEISEKSEIFDDQFSVERPDGSNFTLKIRSTKLEDSAMYFCASAVNAGGYTFGSGTRLTVV.

The rearrangement joins TRBV19 to TRBJ1-2; no firm D call. This CDR3 comprises 15 residues. Trimming pared 1 base from V and 0 bases from J, leaving 9 bases between. The germline V gene has CDR1 LNHDA and CDR2 SQIVND (reference sequence). In DNA, the CDR3 is TGTGCCAGTAGTATAGCCAGGAAATCTAACTATGGCTACACCTTC. Its translation is CASSIARKSNYGYTF.